The 20 T cell receptor beta chains below all came from one sample that was sequenced in a study of T cell changes during pregnancy in multiple sclerosis. Produced via immunoSEQ multiplex PCR; TCRdb's table is partial and in-frame only. The sample records 50,000 to 75,000 clones, 93% being singletons. The material sequenced was CD8+ T cells from peripheral blood mononuclear cells, taken in the third trimester of pregnancy. The receptor set was obtained from a female donor with multiple sclerosis, enrolled in a pregnancy study.

The chain recombines TRBV7-8 with TRBJ2-7; D gene uncertain. Germline V CDR1 and CDR2: SGHVS, FQNEAQ. Trimming shortened V by 0 bases and J by 7 bases, and 7 bases separated the two germline ends. This CDR3 spans 12 amino acids. CDR3 nucleotide sequence: TGTGCCAGCAGCTTAGCCGAGATAGAGCAGTACTTC. Translation: CASSLAEIEQYF.

A remark on this clone: The junction does not match germline at one end; this may be a read error. This rearrangement joins TRBV28 to TRBJ2-7, with 9 bases aligning to TRBD1. The CDR3 covers 15 residues. Germline loops: CDR1 MDHEN, CDR2 SYDVKM. The CDR3 DNA is TGTGCCAGCAGGTTATGGACAGGGGATGTCTACGAGCAGTACTTC. It yields the protein CASRLWTGDVYEQYF.

V usage is TRBV29-1 and J usage is TRBJ1-2; 7 bases line up with TRBD1. V lost 1 base and J lost 8; bases outside the gene matches: 1. Germline CDR1 reads SQVTM; CDR2 reads ANQGSEA. The CDR3 has 11 residues. In nucleotides, the CDR3 is TGCAGCGTTGAAGGCAGGGGGGGCTACACCTTC. This encodes CSVEGRGGYTF.

The J gene is TRBJ1-2, the V gene TRBV7-2; 10 bases are shared with TRBD1. CDR1 is SGHTA, CDR2 FQGNSA, per germline. V lost 5 bases and J lost 3; bases outside the gene matches: 3. The CDR3 loop spans 14 amino acids. The CDR3 DNA reads TGTGCCAGCAGCCCGACAGGGGGCGACTATGGCTACACCTTC. Translating gives CASSPTGGDYGYTF.

The rearrangement links TRBV5-1 to TRBJ2-2, with a possible D match to TRBD2 (5 bases). Between the trimmed V and J ends, which lost 5 bases and 0 bases, there was a span of 17 bases. Per germline, CDR1 SGHRS and CDR2 YFSETQ. The CDR3 is 17 residues long. CDR3 nucleotide sequence: TGCGCCAGCAGTGACGGGGTGGCTATCGCGAACACCGGGGAGCTGTTTTTT. Amino acid sequence: CASSDGVAIANTGELFF.

The gene calls are TRBV7-6 and TRBJ1-1, with D unresolved. V lost 5 bases to trimming and J lost 4 bases, with 11 bases between them. The CDR3 spans 13 residues. The germline gives CDR1 SGHVS, CDR2 FNYEAQ. The CDR3 DNA reads TGTGCCAGCAGCCCCGGGTTGTCCACTGAAGCTTTCTTT. Translation gives CASSPGLSTEAFF.

The CDR3 region has the DNA TGTGCCAGCAGCATCTGGACTAGCGAGACCTACAATGAGCAGTTCTTC. Protein: CASSIWTSETYNEQFF. The rearrangement links TRBV7-2 to TRBJ2-1; TRBD2 matches 9 bases. V dropped 5 bases and J dropped 2; count of bases not matched to a gene: 7. The germline CDR1 and CDR2 sequences are SGHTA and FQGNSA. The CDR3 contains 16 residues.

This chain uses TRBV7-8 with TRBJ1-2; 8 bases fit TRBD1. CDR3 length: 14 amino acids. The J segment lost 5 bases and the V segment lost 2 bases, leaving 4 bases of the junction unmatched. Per germline, CDR1 SGHVS and CDR2 FQNEAQ. The CDR3, as DNA: TGTGCCAGCAGCTTAAGGGACAGGAGTTATGGCTACACCTTC. This codes for CASSLRDRSYGYTF.

With regard to this clone: This could be a read error, since a much larger clone is one nucleotide away. J is TRBJ2-7 and V is TRBV11-2; the match to TRBD1 covers 11 bases. V lost 6 bases and J lost 3; bases outside the gene matches: 4. Germline CDR1 SGHAT, CDR2 FQNNGV. This CDR3 is built from 14 residues. CDR3 bases: TGTGCCAGCAGAGCCGGGACAGGGGGCTACGAGCAGTACTTC. This translates into CASRAGTGGYEQYF.

The chain carries TRBV27 and TRBJ2-7, with 8 positions matching TRBD2. V shed 2 bases, J shed 2 bases, and the junction held 14 bases outside the gene matches. The germline CDR1 and CDR2 sequences are MNHEY and SMNVEV (reference sequence). The CDR3 spans 18 residues. The CDR3 spells CASSLGPLLAGPTYEQYF. As DNA, the CDR3 is TGTGCCAGCAGTTTAGGTCCCTTGCTAGCGGGCCCAACCTACGAGCAGTACTTC.

The sample holds a few counts of this clone. This chain uses TRBV9 with TRBJ2-6; 8 nucleotides align to TRBD1. The CDR3 spans 18 residues. The J segment lost 2 bases and the V segment lost 0 bases, leaving 7 bases of the junction unmatched. CDR1 is SGDLS and CDR2 is YYNGEE in the germline V gene. The CDR3 sequence is CASSVATSGGPGANVLTF. The CDR3 DNA follows: TGTGCCAGCAGCGTAGCTACATCAGGGGGCCCTGGGGCCAACGTCCTGACTTTC.

J is TRBJ2-7 and V is TRBV27, with D possibly matching TRBD1 (6 bases). The germline V and J ends were trimmed by 2 bases and 3 bases, with 20 bases remaining between them. Germline assignment: CDR1 MNHEY and CDR2 SMNVEV (reference sequence). The CDR3 runs to 17 residues. The DNA of the CDR3 is TGTGCCAGCAGTTTAATCGGCAGGGGTGGCGCGAACTACGAGCAGTACTTC. Its protein product is CASSLIGRGGANYEQYF.

This clone showed up just once. Here the CDR3 DNA reads TGTGCCACTAGGACAGGGAATGAGCAGTTCTTC. It translates to CATRTGNEQFF. The rearrangement joins TRBV2 to TRBJ2-1, with 8 bases aligning to TRBD1. With 10 bases clipped from V and 7 bases from J, the junction kept 3 bases outside the gene matches. CDR3 length: 11 amino acids. Germline CDR1 SNHLY, CDR2 FYNNEI.

The chain links TRBV6-1 to TRBJ2-5, with D tentatively TRBD2 (6 bases). Trimming removed 1 base at V and 2 bases at J, with 17 bases between. This CDR3 is 17 amino acids long. Germline assignment: CDR1 MNHNS and CDR2 SASEGT. Here the CDR3 reads CASSEDSRTGVQETQYF. In nucleotides, the CDR3 is TGTGCCAGCAGTGAAGACTCCCGGACGGGAGTGCAAGAGACCCAGTACTTC.

The chain couples TRBV4-1 to TRBJ2-7; tentative D call: TRBD2 (5 bases). The germline gives CDR1 MGHRA, CDR2 YSYEKL. This CDR3 region has 16 residues. Trimming removed 4 bases at V and 4 bases at J, with 20 bases between. The CDR3 reads CASSLETTLVNYEQYF. The CDR3 DNA is TGCGCCAGCAGCCTCGAGACTACGTTAGTGAATTACGAGCAGTACTTC.

The V call is TRBV7-8, the J call TRBJ2-1, with TRBD1 identical over 9 bases. V lost 5 bases, J lost 5 bases, and 13 bases stayed unmatched. Germline V gene lookup returns CDR1 SGHVS and CDR2 FQNEAQ. The CDR3 extends over 17 amino acids. For the CDR3, the DNA is TGTGCCAGCAGCATTTACCAAGGACAGGGGAAAAACAATGAGCAGTTCTTC. It yields the protein CASSIYQGQGKNNEQFF.

This clone appeared a few times. This chain connects TRBV27 to TRBJ2-7, with D possibly TRBD2 on 5 matching bases. Germline V gene data show CDR1 as MNHEY and CDR2 as SMNVEV (reference sequence). The CDR3 spans 12 residues. The germline V and J ends were trimmed by 5 bases and 6 bases, with 11 bases remaining between them. CDR3 in amino acids: CASSLRAGEQYF. The CDR3 bases are TGTGCCAGCAGTCTAAGGGCGGGCGAGCAGTACTTC.

The CDR3 reads CASRAPLAGVGYEQYF. In DNA form, the CDR3 reads TGTGCCAGCAGGGCTCCACTAGCGGGAGTTGGCTACGAGCAGTACTTC. The gene calls are TRBV27 and TRBJ2-7; 11 bases agree with TRBD2. The junction had 10 bases not matched to a gene; V was cut back by 6 bases and J by 3 bases. Germline V gene sequence: CDR1 MNHEY, CDR2 SMNVEV (reference sequence). This CDR3 is built from 16 residues.

The chain recombines TRBV27 with TRBJ2-2, with D perhaps TRBD1 (6 bases). Germline loops: CDR1 MNHEY, CDR2 SMNVEV (reference sequence). The V end was cut by 3 bases, the J end by 1 base, with 9 bases between. This CDR3 is 15 amino acids long. The CDR3 DNA is TGTGCCAGCAGTTTGAGGGGGAGGAACACCGGGGAGCTGTTTTTT. Encoded protein: CASSLRGRNTGELFF.

This chain uses TRBV15 with TRBJ2-1; 7 bases are shared with TRBD1. V shed 0 bases, J shed 3 bases, and the junction held 8 bases outside the gene matches. Germline V CDR1 and CDR2: LNHNV, YYDKDF (reference sequence). This CDR3 is 17 amino acids long. Written as DNA, the CDR3 is TGTGCCACCAGCAGAGAGAAGGCAGGGGGTATCTACAATGAGCAGTTCTTC. This encodes CATSREKAGGIYNEQFF.